The T cell receptor (delta chain) described here comes from a study of γδ T cells in repeated Plasmodium falciparum infection. Study overall: Four controlled malaria infections with P. falciparum NF54 spanned about 600 days. Timepoints: baseline, immediately before selected infections, and 21 days after every infection.

V shed 1 base and J 0 bases; nucleotides not matched to a gene: 41. This CDR3 is built from 28 residues. CDR1 is TSWWSYY, CDR2 QGS, per germline. Findings and limits, study-wide: In Vdelta2-negative, largely Vdelta1+, gammadelta repertoires, repeated controlled infections appeared to drive clonal selection waves.

With respect to this clone: Its specificity is not known. TCRdb has a much larger clone's protein, which differs at residue 11 from the translation of this DNA, likely because of a read error; what is shown is the protein translated from the DNA.

Both TRG and TRD chains were sequenced from each sorted sample. TCRdb called clones from the multiplex PCR reads again using CATT. The sample carries 70,000 to 95,000 delta-chain clones, roughly 1.4% recorded once. Gammadelta T cells were flow-sorted from PBMC into Vgamma9/Vdelta2+ and Vdelta2-negative populations for bulk analysis. The sequence derives from a pool of human donors (malaria-infected and uninfected, not separated). Sequences were obtained from gamma-delta T cells from blood. The chain carries TRDV1 and TRDJ1; TRDD3 matches at 7 bases. TCRdb does not report a J gene; here it was assigned by matching the DNA to germline references. CDR3 nucleotide sequence: TGTGCTCTTGGGGAACGATACTGGGGACTGAGGGCCTACAAGGCCTACAAGGGCCCAAGGGCGTACACCGATAAACTCATCTTT. Its protein product is CALGERYWGLRAYKAYKGPRAYTDKLIF.